This T cell receptor beta chain was identified during a study of HIV-infected patients and healthy controls. V lost 2 bases to trimming and J lost 6 bases, with 12 bases between them. Per the germline V gene, CDR1 is MDHEN and CDR2 is SYDVKM. This CDR3 comprises 14 residues. Whole blood was used without fractionation, so all unsorted peripheral T cells were included. Reverse transcription used around 540 ng RNA and constant-region primers for alpha and beta. Separate chain-specific third strand synthesis with multiplexing indices produced the alpha and beta libraries. From the 5' RACE reads, TCRdb called clonotypes with MiXCR, one entry per CDR3 protein. The sample gives approximately 18,000 distinct CDR3 sequences, roughly 8.9% of which show up once; 2.6% is in the top ten. In this sample, this clonotype is medium-sized (0.01 to 0.1%). Its antigen is undetermined. Findings and caveats of the study: Significant mean usage differences between HIV-infected patients and controls involved eight alpha and eight beta V genes. Slight age and sex differences between study cohorts did not explain the diversity differences. MAIT alpha-chain CDR3s were frequent in healthy controls, depleted in HIV+. Comparisons were complicated because patients and controls had unequal numbers of distinct sequences.

This TCR was recovered from an adult in good health. Source material: blood. This chain connects TRBV28 to TRBJ2-3; D is possibly TRBD2 (6 bases). The CDR3, as DNA: TGTGCCAGCAGTTTAGGAGGGTCGAGGGATACGCAGTATTTT. Protein product: CASSLGGSRDTQYF.